This TCR beta chain was sequenced during a study of blood T cell repertoires in COVID-19. About the research overall: Both acute and convalescent COVID-19 samples were obtained from the United States, Italy and Spain.

Original data processing: From reference gene primer amplification, estimates of nucleated cell counts were derived. The protocol was immunoSEQ multiplex PCR, while the TCRdb copy is restricted to in-frame clones and leaves out a portion. The D gene and trimming were derived from the DNA, and the V and J assignments and clone size from that table. This table has hundreds of thousands of clones, 85% to 90% appearing once. V was clipped by 0 bases and J by 3 bases, with 8 bases between them. This CDR3 has 15 residues. CDR1 and CDR2 from the germline V gene are MNHNY and SVGAGI (reference sequence). A single count supports this clone. The study assigned cohorts using participant-reported clinical history. Recovered status in Cohort 3 required two negative PCRs, clearance, or symptom resolution.

The gene calls are TRBV6-6 and TRBJ1-4; no reliable D call. The receptor was isolated from a man aged 35-49 years who had recovered from COVID-19. Sequencing used PBMCs or T cells enriched from blood (not recorded which). The CDR3 nucleotides are TGTGCCAGCAGTTACTCGGAGGTGCCTAATGAAAAACTGTTTTTT. Amino acids: CASSYSEVPNEKLFF.